The 31 T cell receptor beta chains below were found in one sample sequenced in a study of blood T cell repertoires in COVID-19. Libraries were prepared by immunoSEQ multiplex PCR; TCRdb keeps only in-frame clonotypes and omits some of them. Of under 450,000 clones in the sample, about 87% were seen once. The sequencing sample was made of peripheral blood. Source of these receptors: a woman in her forties or fifties with COVID-19, enrolled during active disease.

The chain joins TRBV5-1 to TRBJ2-6; TRBD2 aligns across 11 bases. Germline-derived CDR1 and CDR2 are SGHRS and YFSETQ. After removal of 0 bases from V and 2 bases from J, the junction contained 13 bases not matched to a gene. This CDR3 is built from 21 residues. This CDR3 is CASSLGMPLLAGEAGANVLTF. DNA of the CDR3: TGCGCCAGCAGCTTGGGTATGCCCCTACTAGCGGGGGAAGCTGGGGCCAACGTCCTGACTTTC.

The chain has TRBV2 and TRBJ1-1; D gene ambiguous. The CDR3 loop spans 13 amino acids. Germline CDR1 SNHLY, CDR2 FYNNEI. V dropped 8 bases and J dropped 2 bases, with 12 bases sitting between them. CDR3 coding DNA: TGTGCCAGCCTACGAGAGATTAACACTGAAGCTTTCTTT. It encodes CASLREINTEAFF.

The chain joins TRBV9 to TRBJ1-2, with a possible D match to TRBD1 (6 bases). The ends were cut back, 2 bases at V and 1 base at J, with 15 bases in the middle. The V gene's germline CDR1 is SGDLS and CDR2 YYNGEE. The CDR3 covers 16 residues. CDR3 protein: CASSVEGQINNYGYTF. CDR3 DNA sequence: TGTGCCAGCAGCGTGGAAGGACAGATTAATAACTATGGCTACACCTTC.

This clone was seen just once. The chain carries TRBV2 and TRBJ2-4; the match to TRBD2 covers 9 bases. J lost 6 bases, V lost 4 bases, and 4 bases had no gene match. Germline V gives CDR1 SNHLY, CDR2 FYNNEI. The CDR3 length is 14 residues. DNA for the CDR3: TGTGCCAGCAGTGCTATGACTAGCGGAAACATTCAGTACTTC. Its protein product is CASSAMTSGNIQYF. Complete variable domain (other parts from reference TRBV2 and TRBJ2-4): EPEVTQTPSHQVTQMGQEVILRCVPISNHLYFYWYRQILGQKVEFLVSFYNNEISEKSEIFDDQFSVERPDGSNFTLKIRSTKLEDSAMYFCASSAMTSGNIQYFGAGTRLSVL.

The gene calls are TRBV6-4 and TRBJ1-6; perhaps TRBD1 as D (6 bases). V shed 8 bases and J shed 7 bases, with 12 bases lying between them. This CDR3 has 13 residues. Germline CDR1 is MRHNA and CDR2 is SNTAGT. CDR3 residues: CASAPDRNSPLHF. The CDR3 region has the DNA TGTGCCAGCGCCCCGGACAGAAATTCACCCCTCCACTTT.

The V and J genes are TRBV19 and TRBJ1-1; no clear D gene. CDR3 length equals 14 residues. V lost 7 bases, J lost 2 bases, and 14 bases lay in between. In germline, CDR1 is LNHDA, CDR2 SQIVND (reference sequence). The CDR3 sequence: CASNIGHLNTEAFF. DNA for the CDR3: TGTGCCAGTAATATTGGGCACCTAAACACTGAAGCTTTCTTT.

This chain joins TRBV3-1 (or the pseudogene TRBV3-2) and TRBJ1-4; the D is unclear. V lost 0 bases to trimming and J lost 5 bases, with 4 bases between them. The CDR3 spans 13 residues. Germline loops: CDR1 LGHDT, CDR2 YNNKEL (reference sequence). The CDR3 bases are TGTGCCAGCAGCCAAGACAGAAATGAAAAACTGTTTTTT. This gives the protein CASSQDRNEKLFF.

This chain connects TRBV19 to TRBJ1-6, with 8 bases matching TRBD1. Germline CDR1 LNHDA, CDR2 SQIVND (reference sequence). With V trimmed by 6 bases and J by 3 bases, 7 bases remained unmatched. This CDR3 contains 16 residues. Here the CDR3 reads CASRTGQGGYNSPLHF. CDR3 in DNA: TGTGCCAGTAGGACCGGACAGGGCGGCTATAATTCACCCCTCCACTTT.

CDR3 sequence (DNA): TGTGCCAGCAGCTTGGAGGGACTAGCGGATTACAATGAGCAGTTCTTC. Its translation is CASSLEGLADYNEQFF. J is TRBJ2-1 and V is TRBV5-8; the match to TRBD2 covers 11 bases. The germline V gene encodes CDR1 SGHTS and CDR2 YDEGEE. V shed 0 bases, J shed 4 bases, and the junction held 3 bases outside the gene matches. This CDR3 contains 16 residues. Together with reference TRBV5-8 and TRBJ2-1, the CDR3 gives the full variable domain: EAGVTQSPTHLIKTRGQQATLRCSPISGHTSVYWYQQALGLGLQFLLWYDEGEERNRGNFPPRFSGRQFPNYSSELNVNALELEDSALYLCASSLEGLADYNEQFFGPGTRLTVL.

V is TRBV28 and J is TRBJ2-7, with D perhaps TRBD1 (6 bases). V was pared by 5 bases and J by 2 bases, with 10 bases between. The length of the CDR3 is 13 residues. Germline-derived CDR1 and CDR2 are MDHEN and SYDVKM. The chain's CDR3 is CASSARGAYEQYF. For the CDR3, the DNA is TGTGCCAGCAGTGCCAGGGGTGCCTACGAGCAGTACTTC.

The genes are TRBV5-1 and TRBJ2-2, with TRBD2 matching 9 bases. V lost 4 bases to trimming and J lost 8 bases; unmatched junction nucleotides: 12. Germline loops: CDR1 SGHRS, CDR2 YFSETQ. The CDR3 is made up of 16 amino acids. The CDR3 coding sequence is TGCGCCAGCAGCACATTCGCGGGGGGGCCGTTTGGGGAGCTGTTTTTT. Amino acid sequence: CASSTFAGGPFGELFF.

CDR3 in amino acids: CASSASGDTEAFF. The CDR3 DNA reads TGTGCCAGCAGCGCCTCAGGGGACACTGAAGCTTTCTTT. The chain employs TRBV6-5 and TRBJ1-1; a weak D match, TRBD1 (6 bases). From germline, CDR1 is MNHEY and CDR2 SVGAGI. The CDR3 extends over 13 amino acids. Between the trimmed V and J ends, which lost 6 bases and 3 bases, there was a span of 11 bases.

The V and J genes are TRBV19 and TRBJ2-5, with D possibly matching TRBD1 (5 bases). V lost 5 bases, J lost 2 bases, and 15 bases lay in between. Germline-derived CDR1 and CDR2 are LNHDA and SQIVND (reference sequence). The CDR3 contains 15 residues. The CDR3 coding sequence is TGTGCCAGTAGTCTTTCAAGGGGCCTACAAGAGACCCAGTACTTC. Translating gives CASSLSRGLQETQYF.

This chain connects TRBV10-3 to TRBJ2-7; 8 bases agree with TRBD2. Looked up from germline, CDR1 is ENHRY and CDR2 is SYGVKD. The CDR3 has 13 amino acids. The junction had 3 bases not matched to a gene; V was cut back by 6 bases and J by 2 bases. The CDR3 DNA follows: TGTGCCATCAGCGGCGGGGGGACCTACGAGCAGTACTTC. It yields the protein CAISGGGTYEQYF.

The V call is TRBV19, the J call TRBJ1-3; D is possibly TRBD1 (6 bases). In germline, CDR1 is LNHDA, CDR2 SQIVND (reference sequence). V shed 3 bases and J shed 3 bases, with 15 bases lying between them. This CDR3 has 16 amino acids. For the CDR3, the DNA is TGTGCCAGTAGTATTCTCCAGGGGAGAGGTGGAAACACCATATATTTT. Encoded protein: CASSILQGRGGNTIYF. Variable domain in full (rest from reference TRBV19 and TRBJ1-3): DGGITQSPKYLFRKEGQNVTLSCEQNLNHDAMYWYRQDPGQGLRLIYYSQIVNDFQKGDIAEGYSVSREKKESFPLTVTSAQKNPTAFYLCASSILQGRGGNTIYFGEGSWLTVV.

The CDR3 nucleotides are TGTGCCAGCAGCCCACGACAGACCCAGCCCCAGCATTTT. This gives the protein CASSPRQTQPQHF. This sequence joins TRBV12-3 or TRBV12-4 and TRBJ1-5; D possibly corresponds to TRBD1 (5 bases). This CDR3 contains 13 residues. Trimming took 6 bases from V and 7 from J, leaving 13 bases between them.

The chain links TRBV19 to TRBJ1-2; a weak D match, TRBD1 (5 bases). The germline V and J ends were trimmed by 1 base and 3 bases, with 12 bases remaining between them. The germline CDR1 and CDR2 sequences are LNHDA and SQIVND (reference sequence). The CDR3 sequence is 15 residues long. The CDR3 DNA is TGTGCCAGTAGTATAGGGGCAGGGTCCTACTATGGCTACACCTTC. Its protein product is CASSIGAGSYYGYTF.

This clone was seen once. The chain couples TRBV3-1 (or the pseudogene TRBV3-2) to TRBJ2-1; 7 bases fit TRBD2. The length of the CDR3 is 15 residues. Germline V lookup: CDR1 LGHDT, CDR2 YNNKEL (reference sequence). The junction had 6 bases not matched to a gene; V was cut back by 0 bases and J by 7 bases. The DNA for the CDR3 is TGTGCCAGCAGCCAAGAACCGGGAGGCCCGAATGAGCAGTTCTTC. This translates into CASSQEPGGPNEQFF.

The rearrangement joins TRBV7-9 to TRBJ2-7; tentative D call: TRBD2 (6 bases). V was shortened by 8 bases and J by 0 bases, with 17 bases between the two germline ends. CDR1 and CDR2 from the germline V gene are SEHNR and FQNEAQ (reference sequence). This CDR3 has 15 amino acids. This CDR3 reads CASVTRDFYSYEQYF. The CDR3, as DNA: TGTGCCAGCGTTACCCGGGACTTTTACTCCTACGAGCAGTACTTC.

The J gene is TRBJ2-3, the V gene TRBV19, with a weak D call TRBD1 (6 bases). CDR1 LNHDA and CDR2 SQIVND come from the germline V gene (reference sequence). V lost 6 bases, J lost 0 bases, and 13 bases lay in between. The CDR3 consists of 15 residues. CDR3: CASSPGGPSTDTQYF. The CDR3 coding sequence is TGTGCCAGTAGCCCTGGGGGCCCTAGCACAGATACGCAGTATTTT.

In this sample, this clone turned up once. The chain has TRBV12-3 or TRBV12-4 and TRBJ2-4; D may be TRBD1 (6 bases). This CDR3 region has 12 residues. V gave up 6 bases and J gave up 3 bases, with 6 bases separating them. CDR3 sequence reads: CASSRGKNIQYF. The CDR3 DNA is TGTGCCAGCAGCAGGGGCAAAAACATTCAGTACTTC.

This clone was detected once. The rearrangement uses TRBV10-3 and TRBJ2-1, with 10 bases fitting TRBD2. This CDR3 is 17 amino acids long. In germline, CDR1 is ENHRY, CDR2 SYGVKD. V shed 6 bases, J shed 0 bases, and the junction held 8 bases outside the gene matches. DNA of the CDR3: TGTGCCATCAGCGGGGGCTCTAGCGGGGGCTCCTACAATGAGCAGTTCTTC. This translates into CAISGGSSGGSYNEQFF.

This clone was seen just once. The V and J genes are TRBV5-5 and TRBJ2-3; TRBD2 matches 13 bases. The trim removed 4 bases at V and 5 bases at J, leaving 7 bases unmatched. The germline CDR1 and CDR2 sequences are SGHKS and YYEKEE (reference sequence). The CDR3 runs 16 residues. The CDR3 DNA reads TGTGCCAGCAGCCCCGGACTAGCGGGGGTTATAGATACGCAGTATTTT. Its translation is CASSPGLAGVIDTQYF.

The chain is built from TRBV6-6 and TRBJ1-1, with D tentatively TRBD1 (5 bases). The CDR3 totals 12 residues. V lost 5 bases to trimming and J lost 5 bases, with 9 bases between them. Germline V gives CDR1 MNHNY, CDR2 SVGAGI (reference sequence). The CDR3 region has the DNA TGTGCCAGCAGTGACGGGGGGACTGAAGCTTTCTTT. Translated, it gives CASSDGGTEAFF.

The chain carries TRBV28 and TRBJ1-5, with TRBD1 identical over 7 bases. The CDR3 consists of 12 residues. J gave up 9 bases and V 4 bases, and 3 bases lay outside the gene matches. CDR1 is MDHEN and CDR2 is SYDVKM in the germline V gene. The CDR3 reads CASSSGGRPQHF. The CDR3 bases are TGTGCCAGCAGTTCAGGGGGAAGGCCCCAGCATTTT.

This chain links TRBV10-3 with TRBJ1-1; D might be TRBD1 (6 bases). Looked up from germline, CDR1 is ENHRY and CDR2 is SYGVKD. This CDR3 has 14 residues. V lost 6 bases to trimming and J lost 1 base, with 12 bases between them. CDR3 nucleotides: TGTGCCATCAGGATGACAGGCGGGAACACTGAAGCTTTCTTT. Translation: CAIRMTGGNTEAFF.

This clone was detected once. This rearrangement joins TRBV7-9 to TRBJ1-1; D gene unclear. This CDR3 region has 14 residues. V was pared by 5 bases and J by 4 bases, with 14 bases between. Looked up from germline, CDR1 is SEHNR and CDR2 is FQNEAQ (reference sequence). The CDR3 DNA sequence: TGTGCCAGCAGCCCAGGAGGGATGACCACTGAAGCTTTCTTT. The encoded protein is CASSPGGMTTEAFF. The whole variable domain, remainder taken from reference TRBV7-9 and TRBJ1-1, is DTGVSQNPRHKITKRGQNVTFRCDPISEHNRLYWYRQTLGQGPEFLTYFQNEAQLEKSRLLSDRFSAERPKGSFSTLEIQRTEQGDSAMYLCASSPGGMTTEAFFGQGTRLTVV.

This chain joins TRBV7-8 and TRBJ2-1, with 12 bases lining up with TRBD2. Unmatched junction bases numbered 10, after V lost 1 base and J lost 12 bases. The CDR3 consists of 16 residues. Germline V gives CDR1 SGHVS, CDR2 FQNEAQ. CDR3 amino acids: CASSLVTSGGRGRQFF. In nucleotides, the CDR3 is TGTGCCAGCAGCTTAGTGACTAGCGGGGGCCGAGGGCGGCAGTTCTTC. Filled out from reference TRBV7-8 and TRBJ2-1, the complete variable domain reads GAGVSQSPRYKVAKRGQDVALRCDPISGHVSLFWYQQALGQGPEFLTYFQNEAQLDKSGLPSDRFFAERPEGSVSTLKIQRTQQEDSAVYLCASSLVTSGGRGRQFFGPGTRLTVL.

The rearrangement uses TRBV6-5 and TRBJ2-7; 8 bases align to TRBD2. This CDR3 has 14 amino acids. From germline, CDR1 is MNHEY and CDR2 SVGAGI. With V trimmed by 7 bases and J by 5 bases, 10 bases remained unmatched. Here the CDR3 reads CASTPGLAGDEQYF. CDR3 sequence (DNA): TGTGCCAGCACTCCTGGACTAGCTGGGGACGAGCAGTACTTC.

The J gene is TRBJ2-1, the V gene TRBV30, with 9 bases aligning to TRBD2. The germline V gene encodes CDR1 GTSNPN and CDR2 SVGIG (reference sequence). The CDR3 is 15 residues long. V shed 4 bases, J shed 9 bases, and the junction held 13 bases outside the gene matches. CDR3 in amino acids: CAWNRGGGVVGEQFF. The CDR3 nucleotides read TGTGCCTGGAATCGAGGCGGGGGGGTGGTTGGTGAGCAGTTCTTC.

The chain carries TRBV29-1 and TRBJ1-4, with D perhaps TRBD1 (5 bases). Between the trimmed V and J ends, which lost 4 bases and 3 bases, there was a span of 6 bases. Germline CDR1 SQVTM, CDR2 ANQGSEA. The CDR3 extends over 12 amino acids. The CDR3: CSVAGANEKLFF. The CDR3 region has the DNA TGCAGCGTTGCGGGGGCTAATGAAAAACTGTTTTTT.